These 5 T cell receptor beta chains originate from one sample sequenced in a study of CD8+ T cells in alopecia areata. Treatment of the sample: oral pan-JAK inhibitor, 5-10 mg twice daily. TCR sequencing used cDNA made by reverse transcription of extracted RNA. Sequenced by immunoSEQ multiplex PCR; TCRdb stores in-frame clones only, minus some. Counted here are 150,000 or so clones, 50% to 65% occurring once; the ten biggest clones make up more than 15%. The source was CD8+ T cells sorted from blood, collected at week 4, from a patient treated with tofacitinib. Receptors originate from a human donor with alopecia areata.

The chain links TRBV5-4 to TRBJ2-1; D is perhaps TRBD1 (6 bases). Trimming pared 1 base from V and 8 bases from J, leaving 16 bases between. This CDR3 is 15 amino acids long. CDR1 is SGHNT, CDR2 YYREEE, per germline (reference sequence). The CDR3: CASSLIGTGFYEQFF. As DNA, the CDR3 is TGTGCCAGCAGCTTGATAGGTACAGGGTTTTATGAGCAGTTCTTC. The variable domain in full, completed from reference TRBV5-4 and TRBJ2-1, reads ETGVTQSPTHLIKTRGQQVTLRCSSQSGHNTVSWYQQALGQGPQFIFQYYREEENGRGNFPPRFSGLQFPNYSSELNVNALELDDSALYLCASSLIGTGFYEQFFGPGTRLTVL.

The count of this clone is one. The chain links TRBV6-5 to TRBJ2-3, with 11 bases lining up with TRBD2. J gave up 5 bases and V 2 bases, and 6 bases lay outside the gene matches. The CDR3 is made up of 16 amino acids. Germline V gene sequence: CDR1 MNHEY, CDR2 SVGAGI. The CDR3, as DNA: TGTGCCAGCAGTTACGCCGCTAGCGGGGGGATAGATACGCAGTATTTT. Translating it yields CASSYAASGGIDTQYF.

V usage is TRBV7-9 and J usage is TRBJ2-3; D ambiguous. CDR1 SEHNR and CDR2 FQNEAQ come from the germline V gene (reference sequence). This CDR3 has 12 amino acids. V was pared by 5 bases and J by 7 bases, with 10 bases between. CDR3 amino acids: CASSPDGYTQYF. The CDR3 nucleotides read TGTGCCAGCAGCCCCGATGGCTATACGCAGTATTTT.

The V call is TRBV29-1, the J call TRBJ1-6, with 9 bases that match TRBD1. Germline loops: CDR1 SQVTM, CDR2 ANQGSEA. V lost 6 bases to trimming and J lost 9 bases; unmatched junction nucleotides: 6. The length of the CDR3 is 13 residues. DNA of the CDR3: TGCAGCGTAACAGGGGGCGCAGGTTCACCCCTCCACTTT. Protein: CSVTGGAGSPLHF.

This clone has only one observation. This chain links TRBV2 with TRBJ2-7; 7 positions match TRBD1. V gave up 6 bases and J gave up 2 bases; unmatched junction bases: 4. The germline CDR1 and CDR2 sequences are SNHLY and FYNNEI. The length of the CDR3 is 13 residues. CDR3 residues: CASSLTGAYEQYF. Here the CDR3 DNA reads TGTGCCAGCAGCCTCACAGGGGCCTACGAGCAGTACTTC.